A selection of T cell receptor beta chains follows, all from one sample in a study of shared clonotypes between healthy human individuals. Sequencing used immunoSEQ multiplex PCR; TCRdb keeps in-frame clones, though not all of them. Of around 2.3 million clones in the sample, approximately 96% are singletons; the top ten hold around 0.13%. Material: naive CD4+ T cells sorted from blood. The source of these receptors is a young man in good health. CDR3s include the opening cysteine and the closing phenylalanine or tryptophan.

V: TRBV9; J: TRBJ1-1; CDR3: CASSAFGTTMNTEAFF
V: TRBV6-5; J: TRBJ2-2; CDR3: CASRGGQITGELFF
V: TRBV14; J: TRBJ1-1; CDR3: CASSQTRGTEAFF
V: TRBV6-1; J: TRBJ2-3; CDR3: CASSEGQGVTDTQYF
V: TRBV6-5; J: TRBJ2-5; CDR3: CASSFLAGGPPQTQYF
V: TRBV6-5; J: TRBJ1-1; CDR3: CASSKGQGRTEAFF
V: TRBV10-1; J: TRBJ2-3; CDR3: CASSESGQGISTQYF
V: TRBV5-4; J: TRBJ2-3; CDR3: CASSSPQGGRDADTQYF
V: TRBV29-1; J: TRBJ2-2; CDR3: CSVETSRGGELFF
V: TRBV11-2; J: TRBJ1-2; CDR3: CASSLDGNYGYTF
V: TRBV29-1; J: TRBJ1-1; CDR3: CSVANTEAFF
V: TRBV14; J: TRBJ2-7; CDR3: CASSQDRGAPYEQYF
V: TRBV30; J: TRBJ1-1; CDR3: CAWSSGSRTEAFF
V: TRBV18; J: TRBJ1-4; CDR3: CASSLTASNEKLFF
V: TRBV11-2; J: TRBJ2-7; CDR3: CASSRTLYEQYF